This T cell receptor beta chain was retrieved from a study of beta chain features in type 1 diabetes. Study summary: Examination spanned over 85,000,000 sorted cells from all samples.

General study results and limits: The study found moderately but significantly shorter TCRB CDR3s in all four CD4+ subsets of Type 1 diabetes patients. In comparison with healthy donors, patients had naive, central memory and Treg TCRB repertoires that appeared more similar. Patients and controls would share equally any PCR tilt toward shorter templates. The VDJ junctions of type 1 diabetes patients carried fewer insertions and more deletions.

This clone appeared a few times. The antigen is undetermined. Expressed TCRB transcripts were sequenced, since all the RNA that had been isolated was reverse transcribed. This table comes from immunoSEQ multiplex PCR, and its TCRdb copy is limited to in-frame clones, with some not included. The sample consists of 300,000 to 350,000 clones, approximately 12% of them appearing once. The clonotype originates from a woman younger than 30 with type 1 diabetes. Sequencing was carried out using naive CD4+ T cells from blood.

Here the CDR3 reads CASRGPATPETYEQYF. The CDR3 nucleotides read TGTGCCAGCAGGGGGCCCGCTACTCCTGAAACCTACGAGCAGTACTTC. The chain employs TRBV19 and TRBJ2-7, with 8 bases identical to TRBD1. J lost 2 bases, V lost 9 bases, and 15 bases had no gene match. The CDR3 loop spans 16 amino acids. Germline V gives CDR1 LNHDA, CDR2 SQIVND (reference sequence).